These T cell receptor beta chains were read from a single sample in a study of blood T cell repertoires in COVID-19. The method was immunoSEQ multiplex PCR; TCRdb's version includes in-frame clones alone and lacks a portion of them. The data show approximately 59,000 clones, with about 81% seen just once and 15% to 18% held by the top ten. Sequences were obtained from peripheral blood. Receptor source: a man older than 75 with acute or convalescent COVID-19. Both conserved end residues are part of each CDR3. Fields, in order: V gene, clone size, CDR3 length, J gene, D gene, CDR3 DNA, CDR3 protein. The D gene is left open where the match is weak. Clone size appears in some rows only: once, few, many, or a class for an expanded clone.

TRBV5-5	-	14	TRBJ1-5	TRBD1	TGTGCCAGCAGCCCCGGGACAGTAAATCAGCCCCAGCATTTT	CASSPGTVNQPQHF
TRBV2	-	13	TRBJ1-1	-	TGTGCCAGCCAGGGTGAAATGAACACTGAAGCTTTCTTT	CASQGEMNTEAFF
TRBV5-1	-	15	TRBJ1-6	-	TGCGCCAGCAGCCTCTCCGGGACACAAGGGTCACCCCTCCACTTT	CASSLSGTQGSPLHF
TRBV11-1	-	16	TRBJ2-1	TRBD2	TGTGCCAGCAGCTTAGTAGCGGGAGGATCCTACAATGAGCAGTTCTTC	CASSLVAGGSYNEQFF
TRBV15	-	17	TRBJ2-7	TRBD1	TGTGCCACCAGCAGAGTTGGTGGGACAGGCGAAACCTACGAGCAGTACTTC	CATSRVGGTGETYEQYF
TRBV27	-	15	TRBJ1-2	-	TGTGCCAGCAGTTTATCCCGGGGAGGGGGCTATGGCTACACCTTC	CASSLSRGGGYGYTF
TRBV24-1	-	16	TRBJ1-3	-	TGTGCCACCAGTACCCTGGAGATGAGCTCTGGAAACACCATATATTTT	CATSTLEMSSGNTIYF
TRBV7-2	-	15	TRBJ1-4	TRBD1	TGTGCCAGCAGCTTAGCAGGGACAGAAAATGAAAAACTGTTTTTT	CASSLAGTENEKLFF
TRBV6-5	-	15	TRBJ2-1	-	TGTGCCAGCAAGCGAGGGAGCCAGTCCTACAATGAGCAGTTCTTC	CASKRGSQSYNEQFF
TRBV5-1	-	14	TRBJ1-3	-	TGCGCCAGCAGCTTGGGCAGGGCTGGAAACACCATATATTTT	CASSLGRAGNTIYF
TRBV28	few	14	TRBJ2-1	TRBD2	TGTGCCAGCGACCCGGGACTAGCCAACAATGAGCAGTTCTTC	CASDPGLANNEQFF
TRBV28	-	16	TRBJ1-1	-	TGTGCCAGCACCCTTGATGGAACAGGGCGGAACACTGAAGCTTTCTTT	CASTLDGTGRNTEAFF
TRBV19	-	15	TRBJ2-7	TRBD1	TGTGCCAGTAGTTCCCCGGACAGGAACTCGGGGGAGCAGTACTTC	CASSSPDRNSGEQYF
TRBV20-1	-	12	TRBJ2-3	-	TGCAGTGCTAGTTCGGTGAGAGGTACGCAGTATTTT	CSASSVRGTQYF
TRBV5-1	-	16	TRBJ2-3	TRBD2	TGCGCCAGCAGCACAGGACTAGCGGGGGCCACAGATACGCAGTATTTT	CASSTGLAGATDTQYF
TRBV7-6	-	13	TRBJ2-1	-	TGTGCCAGCAGCTCCCTCCTTCCCAATGAGCAGTTCTTC	CASSSLLPNEQFF
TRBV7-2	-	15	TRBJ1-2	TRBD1	TGTGCCAGCAGCCCTAGAGGGCAGGGGGATGCGGGCTACACCTTC	CASSPRGQGDAGYTF
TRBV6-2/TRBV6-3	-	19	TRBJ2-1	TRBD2	TGTGCCAGCAGTTATCTTTGGGCTAGCGGGAGTGGCTCCTACAATGAGCAGTTCTTC	CASSYLWASGSGSYNEQFF
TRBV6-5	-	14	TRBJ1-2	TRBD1	TGTGCCAGCAGATCCGGGACAGGGTACTATGGCTACACCTTC	CASRSGTGYYGYTF
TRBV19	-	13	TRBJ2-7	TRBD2	TGTGCCAGTAGTTCCGGGACTAAAAGCGAGCAGTACTTC	CASSSGTKSEQYF
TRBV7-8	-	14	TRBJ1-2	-	TGTGCCAGCAGCCCGGGGAGGGCTAACTATGGCTACACCTTC	CASSPGRANYGYTF
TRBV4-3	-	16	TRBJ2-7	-	TGCGCCAGCAGCCAAGGATATCCGGTAAGCTCCTACGAGCAGTACTTC	CASSQGYPVSSYEQYF
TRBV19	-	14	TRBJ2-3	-	TGTGCCAGCCAAGCCAATTTTGTAGCAGATACGCAGTATTTT	CASQANFVADTQYF
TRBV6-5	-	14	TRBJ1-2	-	TGTGCCAGCAGTACCTCGGGGGGCATGCAGGGCTACACCTTC	CASSTSGGMQGYTF
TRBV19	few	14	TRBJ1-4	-	TGTGCCAGTAGAGAAATACTACGAAATGAAAAACTGTTTTTT	CASREILRNEKLFF
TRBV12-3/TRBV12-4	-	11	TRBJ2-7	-	TGTGCCAGCACCACCACCGGGGTGCAGTACTTC	CASTTTGVQYF
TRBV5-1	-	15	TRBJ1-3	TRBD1	TGCGCCAGCAGCTTGGTTTTGCAGGGGGCCAACACCATATATTTT	CASSLVLQGANTIYF
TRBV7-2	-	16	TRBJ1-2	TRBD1	TGTGCCAGCAGCTTAGGTGGCCCGGGGACAGGGCTTGGCTACACCTTC	CASSLGGPGTGLGYTF
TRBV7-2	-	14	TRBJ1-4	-	TGTGCCAGCAGCTCCAGGGCAACTAATGAAAAACTGTTTTTT	CASSSRATNEKLFF
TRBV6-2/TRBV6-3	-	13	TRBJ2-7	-	TGTGCCAGCAGTTACCAGTTTTCCTACGAGCAGTACTTC	CASSYQFSYEQYF
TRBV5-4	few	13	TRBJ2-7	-	TGTGCCAGCAGCTCGAGGAGCTCCTACGAGCAGTACTTC	CASSSRSSYEQYF
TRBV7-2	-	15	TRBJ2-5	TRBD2	TGTGCCAGCAGCTTTCAGCGGGGCCATATAGAGACCCAGTACTTC	CASSFQRGHIETQYF
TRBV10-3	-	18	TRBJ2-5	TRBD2	TGTGCCATCAGTGAGGTACGGAAGCGGGAGACCCACACAGAGACCCAGTACTTC	CAISEVRKRETHTETQYF
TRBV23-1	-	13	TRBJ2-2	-	TGCGCCAGCAGTGAATCCTGTATCCGGGAGCTGTTTTTT	CASSESCIRELFF
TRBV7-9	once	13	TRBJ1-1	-	TGTGCCAGCAGCTGGTCAGGGAACACTGAAGCTTTCTTT	CASSWSGNTEAFF
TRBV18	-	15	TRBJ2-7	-	TGTGCCAGCTCACCCCCTGGGCGACGGAGGGACGAGCAGTACTTC	CASSPPGRRRDEQYF
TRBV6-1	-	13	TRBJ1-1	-	TGTGCCAGCAGTGAAGAAGGGGGGGATGAAGCTTTCTTT	CASSEEGGDEAFF
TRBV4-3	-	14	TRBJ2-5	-	TGCGCCAGCAGCCAAGATACCAGCCGGCAGGCCCAGTACTTC	CASSQDTSRQAQYF
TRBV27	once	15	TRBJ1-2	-	TGTGCCAGCAGACGCCCAGGGGCAGAGGGGACTGGCTACACCTTC	CASRRPGAEGTGYTF
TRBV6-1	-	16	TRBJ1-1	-	TGTGCCAGCAGTGACGAGGGATTGGTGATGAACACTGAAGCTTTCTTT	CASSDEGLVMNTEAFF
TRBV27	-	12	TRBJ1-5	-	TGTGCCAGCGGGGGCGGGGGGCAGCCCCAGCATTTT	CASGGGGQPQHF
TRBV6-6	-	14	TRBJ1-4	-	TGTGCCAGCAGTTACGTGTCGTCTAATGAAAAACTGTTTTTT	CASSYVSSNEKLFF
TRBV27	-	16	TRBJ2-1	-	TGTGCCAGCAGTGCACCAAACAGGGTTTCTTACAATGAGCAGTTCTTC	CASSAPNRVSYNEQFF
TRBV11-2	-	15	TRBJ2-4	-	TGTGCCAGCAGCGTCAGGGTTGGAACCAAAAACATTCAGTACTTC	CASSVRVGTKNIQYF
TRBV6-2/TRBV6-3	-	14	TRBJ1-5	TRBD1	TGTGCCAGCAGCTTGGACAGGGGAGGCCAGCCCCAGCATTTT	CASSLDRGGQPQHF
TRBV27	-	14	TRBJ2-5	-	TGTGCCAGCAGTTTAACCCGGCGGATGGAGACCCAGTACTTC	CASSLTRRMETQYF
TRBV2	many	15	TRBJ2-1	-	TGTGCCAGCAGTCGGACTGAGGACGGGGACAATGAGCAGTTCTTC	CASSRTEDGDNEQFF
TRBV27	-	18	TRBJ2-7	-	TGTGCCAGCAGCCTGGGCCCTTCCCTAGCTGACTTCTCCTACGAGCAGTACTTC	CASSLGPSLADFSYEQYF
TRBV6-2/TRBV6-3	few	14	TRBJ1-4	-	TGTGCCAGCAGCTCGGTCTTTTCAGCGAAAAAACTGTTTTTT	CASSSVFSAKKLFF
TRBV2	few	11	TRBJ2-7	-	TGTGCCAGCAGTACCAGAGAGGGCGAGTACTTC	CASSTREGEYF
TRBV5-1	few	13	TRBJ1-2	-	TGCGCCAGCAGCTTTCAACAGGGAGATGGCTACACCTTC	CASSFQQGDGYTF
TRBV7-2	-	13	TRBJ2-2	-	TGTGCCAGCAGCTCGCCCGGGGTCGGGGAGCTGTTTTTT	CASSSPGVGELFF
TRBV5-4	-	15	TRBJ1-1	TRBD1	TGTGCCAGCAGTTATGGGACAGGGGGACACACTGAAGCTTTCTTT	CASSYGTGGHTEAFF
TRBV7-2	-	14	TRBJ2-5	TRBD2	TGTGCCAGCAGCTTACAAACTAGCGTTCAGACCCAGTACTTC	CASSLQTSVQTQYF
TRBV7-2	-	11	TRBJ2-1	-	TGTGCCAGCAGCTTTAGCGTCTCGCAGTTCTTC	CASSFSVSQFF